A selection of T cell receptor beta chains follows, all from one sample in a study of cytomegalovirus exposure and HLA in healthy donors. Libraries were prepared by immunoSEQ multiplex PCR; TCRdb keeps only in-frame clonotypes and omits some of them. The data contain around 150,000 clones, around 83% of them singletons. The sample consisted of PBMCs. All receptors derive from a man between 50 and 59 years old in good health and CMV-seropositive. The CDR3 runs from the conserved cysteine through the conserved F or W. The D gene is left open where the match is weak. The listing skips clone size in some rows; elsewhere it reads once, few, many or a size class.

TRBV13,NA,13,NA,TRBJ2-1,TGTGCCAGCAGCTCGGGACTCCTGAGTGGGCAGTTCTTC,CASSSGLLSGQFF
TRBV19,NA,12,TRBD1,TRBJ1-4,TGTGCCAGTAGTATGACAGGGGAAAAACTGTTTTTT,CASSMTGEKLFF
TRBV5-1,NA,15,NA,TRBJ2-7,TGCGCCAGCAGCTTGGGGACAGAGTTTACCTACGAGCAGTACTTC,CASSLGTEFTYEQYF
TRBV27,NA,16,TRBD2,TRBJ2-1,TGTGCCAGCAGTACCCCCGGACTAGTTTCCTACAATGAGCAGTTCTTC,CASSTPGLVSYNEQFF
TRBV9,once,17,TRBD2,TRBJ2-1,TGTGCCAGCAGCCTCAGAGGCGCTAGCGGGAGGGCAAGTGAGCAGTTCTTC,CASSLRGASGRASEQFF
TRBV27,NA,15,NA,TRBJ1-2,TGTGCCAGCAGTCTTAGGGGGGGGCGACTCGAAGGCTACACCTTC,CASSLRGGRLEGYTF
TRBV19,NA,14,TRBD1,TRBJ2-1,TGTGCCAGTAGTCGACCGGGACAGGTCAATGAGCAGTTCTTC,CASSRPGQVNEQFF
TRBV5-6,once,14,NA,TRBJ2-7,TGTGCCAGCAGCTTTGGGCAGGGATCCTACGAGCAGTACTTC,CASSFGQGSYEQYF
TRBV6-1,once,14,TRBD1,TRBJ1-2,TGTGCCAGTCTACGGACAGGGGTTAACTATGGCTACACCTTC,CASLRTGVNYGYTF
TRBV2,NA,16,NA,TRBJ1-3,TGTGCCAGCAGGTCCGGGGGAGAGCTTCTGGGAAACACCATATATTTT,CASRSGGELLGNTIYF
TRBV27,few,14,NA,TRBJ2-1,TGTGCCAGCAGTTCCGGACTCCATGGGAATGAGCAGTTCTTC,CASSSGLHGNEQFF
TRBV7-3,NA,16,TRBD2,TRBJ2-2,TGTGCCAGCAGCTTAAGTACTAGCGGGAGAGTCGGGGAGCTGTTTTTT,CASSLSTSGRVGELFF
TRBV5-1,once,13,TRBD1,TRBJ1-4,TGCGCCAGCAGCCCCGACAGGGTTGAAAAACTGTTTTTT,CASSPDRVEKLFF
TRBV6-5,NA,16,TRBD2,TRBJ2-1,TGTGCCAGCAGTTATTGGGGGGGTTCCTCCTACAATGAGCAGTTCTTC,CASSYWGGSSYNEQFF
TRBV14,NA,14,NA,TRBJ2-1,TGTGCCAGCAGCCAACTAGCGATGTACAATGAGCAGTTCTTC,CASSQLAMYNEQFF
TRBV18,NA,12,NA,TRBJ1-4,TGTGCCAGCTCACCCCGGGGAGAAAAACTGTTTTTT,CASSPRGEKLFF
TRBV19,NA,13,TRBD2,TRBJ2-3,TGTGCCAGTAGAACCGGGACTAGAGGTACGCAGTATTTT,CASRTGTRGTQYF
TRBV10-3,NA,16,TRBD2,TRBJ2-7,TGTGCCATCAGTGGCCCCCTCGGGGGGGATCCCTACGAGCAGTACTTC,CAISGPLGGDPYEQYF
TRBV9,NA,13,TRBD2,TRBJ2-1,TGTGCCAGCAGCCAATCTTTAGCGGGAGAGTTGTTCTTC,CASSQSLAGELFF
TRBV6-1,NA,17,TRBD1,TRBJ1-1,TGTGCCAGCAGTGTAGTACAGGGGCTTTTGACGAACACTGAAGCTTTCTTT,CASSVVQGLLTNTEAFF
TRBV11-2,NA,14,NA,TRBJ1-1,TGTGCCAGCAGCTTAGGAAGCATGAACACTGAAGCTTTCTTT,CASSLGSMNTEAFF
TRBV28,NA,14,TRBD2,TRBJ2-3,TGTGCCAGCAGACTAGCGGACGCCACAGATACGCAGTATTTT,CASRLADATDTQYF
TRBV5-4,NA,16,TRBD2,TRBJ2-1,TGTGCCAGCAGCTTGGTTAGCGGGGGGGGTTACAATGAGCAGTTCTTC,CASSLVSGGGYNEQFF
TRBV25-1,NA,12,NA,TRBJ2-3,TGTGCCAGCAGTCTAGATGCAGATACGCAGTATTTT,CASSLDADTQYF
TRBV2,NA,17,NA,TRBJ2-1,TGTGCCAGCAGGAGGAAAGGGAGCGACGGGAGTACAAATGAGCAGTTCTTC,CASRRKGSDGSTNEQFF
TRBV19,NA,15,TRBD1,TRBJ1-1,TGTGCCAGTAGCCAACAGGGGCTACCGAACACTGAAGCTTTCTTT,CASSQQGLPNTEAFF
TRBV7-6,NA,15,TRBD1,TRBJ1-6,TGTGCCAGCAGCACCGGACAGGGTAATAATTCACCCCTCCACTTT,CASSTGQGNNSPLHF
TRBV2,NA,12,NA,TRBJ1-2,TGTGCCAGCAGTGACTGGCAGACAGGTTACACCTTC,CASSDWQTGYTF
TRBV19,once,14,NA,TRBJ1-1,TGTGCCAGTAGTATATTTCCCGGGGACACTGAAGCTTTCTTT,CASSIFPGDTEAFF
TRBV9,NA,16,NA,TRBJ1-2,TGTGCCAGCAGCGCACCCGTCTCAGACATTTTCTATGGCTACACCTTC,CASSAPVSDIFYGYTF
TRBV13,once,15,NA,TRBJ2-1,TGTGCCAGCAGCTTGGAGGGGGGGGGCTACAATGAGCAGTTCTTC,CASSLEGGGYNEQFF
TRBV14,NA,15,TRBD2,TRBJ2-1,TGTGCCAGCAGACCCGGGACTAGCGGGAGTCATGAGCAGTTCTTC,CASRPGTSGSHEQFF
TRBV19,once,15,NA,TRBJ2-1,TGTGCCAGTAGTGACCAGGGGCCCCCTTACAATGAGCAGTTCTTC,CASSDQGPPYNEQFF
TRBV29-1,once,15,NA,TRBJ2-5,TGCAGCGTTGAGGGAGGGGGTATCTTTCCGGAGACCCAGTACTTC,CSVEGGGIFPETQYF
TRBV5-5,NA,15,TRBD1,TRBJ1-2,TGTGCCAGCAGCTCGGACAGGGTGTGGGTCTATGGCTACACCTTC,CASSSDRVWVYGYTF